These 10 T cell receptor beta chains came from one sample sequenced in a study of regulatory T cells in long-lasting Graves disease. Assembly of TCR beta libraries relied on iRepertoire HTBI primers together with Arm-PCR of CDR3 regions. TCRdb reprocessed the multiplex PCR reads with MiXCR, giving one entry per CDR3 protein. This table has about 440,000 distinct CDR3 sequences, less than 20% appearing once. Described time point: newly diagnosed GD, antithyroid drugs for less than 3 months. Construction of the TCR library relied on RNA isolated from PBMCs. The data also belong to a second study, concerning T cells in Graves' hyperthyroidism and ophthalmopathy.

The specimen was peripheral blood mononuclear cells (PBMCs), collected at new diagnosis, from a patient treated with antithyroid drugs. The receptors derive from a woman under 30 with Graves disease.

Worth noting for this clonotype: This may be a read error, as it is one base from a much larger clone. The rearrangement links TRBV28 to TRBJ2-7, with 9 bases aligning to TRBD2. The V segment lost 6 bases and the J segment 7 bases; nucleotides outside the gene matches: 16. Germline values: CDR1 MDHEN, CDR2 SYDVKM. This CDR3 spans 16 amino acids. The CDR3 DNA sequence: TGTGCCAGCAGCCAAGAAGGGGTAGCGGGAGCGAATGAGCAGTACTTC. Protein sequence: CASSQEGVAGANEQYF.

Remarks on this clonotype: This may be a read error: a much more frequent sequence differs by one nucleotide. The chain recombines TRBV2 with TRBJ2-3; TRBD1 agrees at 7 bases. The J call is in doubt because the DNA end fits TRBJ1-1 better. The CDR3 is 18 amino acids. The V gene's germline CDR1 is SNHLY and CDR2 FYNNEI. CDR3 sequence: CASSDGIIRGRSYTEAFF. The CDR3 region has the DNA TGTGCCAGCAGTGACGGCATTATTAGGGGGCGGTCGTACACTGAAGCTTTCTTT.

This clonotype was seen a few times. The CDR3 bases are TGTGCCAGCAGTGTGGACGACAGGGCCTTAAGGGGTGGCTACACCTTC. This sequence encodes CASSVDDRALRGGYTF. The rearrangement links TRBV6-1 to TRBJ1-2; 7 positions agree with TRBD1. Germline V gene sequence: CDR1 MNHNS, CDR2 SASEGT. This CDR3 is built from 16 residues. The V segment lost 4 bases and the J segment 7 bases; nucleotides outside the gene matches: 15.

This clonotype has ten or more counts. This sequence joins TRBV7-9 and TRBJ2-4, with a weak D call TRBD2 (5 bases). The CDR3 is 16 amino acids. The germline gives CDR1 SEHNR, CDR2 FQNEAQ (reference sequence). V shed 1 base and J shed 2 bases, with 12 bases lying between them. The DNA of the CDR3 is TGTGCCAGCAGCTTAGGAGCAGGACTGACCAAAAACATTCAGTACTTC. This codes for CASSLGAGLTKNIQYF.

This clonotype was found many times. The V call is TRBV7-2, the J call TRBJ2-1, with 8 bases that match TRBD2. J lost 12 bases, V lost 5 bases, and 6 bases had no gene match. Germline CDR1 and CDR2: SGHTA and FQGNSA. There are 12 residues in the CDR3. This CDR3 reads CASSLNRGGQFF. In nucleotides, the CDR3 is TGTGCCAGCAGCCTCAATCGGGGGGGGCAGTTCTTC.

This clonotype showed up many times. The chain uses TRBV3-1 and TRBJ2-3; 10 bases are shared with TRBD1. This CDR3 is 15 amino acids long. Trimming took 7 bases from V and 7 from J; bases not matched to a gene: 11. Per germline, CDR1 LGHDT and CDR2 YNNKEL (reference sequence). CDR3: CASNRQGASGNTQYF. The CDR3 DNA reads TGTGCCAGCAACCGACAGGGGGCGTCAGGAAATACGCAGTATTTT.

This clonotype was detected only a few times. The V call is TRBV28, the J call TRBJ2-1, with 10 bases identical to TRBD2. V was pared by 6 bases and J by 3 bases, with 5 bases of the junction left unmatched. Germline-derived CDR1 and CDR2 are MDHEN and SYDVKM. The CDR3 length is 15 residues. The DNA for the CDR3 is TGTGCCAGCAGCAAAGGACTAGCGGACTACAATGAGCAGTTCTTC. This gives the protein CASSKGLADYNEQFF.

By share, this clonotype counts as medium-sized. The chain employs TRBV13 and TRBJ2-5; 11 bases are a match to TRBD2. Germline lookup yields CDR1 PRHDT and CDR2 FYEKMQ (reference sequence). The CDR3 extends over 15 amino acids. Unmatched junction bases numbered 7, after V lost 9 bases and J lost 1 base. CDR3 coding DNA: TGTGCCAGTAAACTAGCGGGAGAGCCCCAAGAGACCCAGTACTTC. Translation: CASKLAGEPQETQYF.

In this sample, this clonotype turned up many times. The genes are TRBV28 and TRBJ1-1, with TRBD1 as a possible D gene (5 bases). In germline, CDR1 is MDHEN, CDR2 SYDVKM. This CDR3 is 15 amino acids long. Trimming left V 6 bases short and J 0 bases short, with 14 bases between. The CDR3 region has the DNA TGTGCCAGCAGCTTCATGGACACCGTGAACACTGAAGCTTTCTTT. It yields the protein CASSFMDTVNTEAFF.

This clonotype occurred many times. CDR3 DNA sequence: TGTGCCAGCACCCACCCAGAGGGTACAGGCTACGAGCAGTACTTC. This gives the protein CASTHPEGTGYEQYF. The chain carries TRBV7-9 and TRBJ2-7, with D perhaps given as TRBD1 or TRBD2 (5 bases each). With 7 bases removed from V and 3 bases from J, the gap between germline ends came to 19 bases. Germline CDR1 and CDR2: SEHNR and FQNEAQ (reference sequence). This CDR3 spans 15 amino acids.